This T cell receptor beta chain came from a study of T cells in women clearing cervical HPV infection. Turning to the study itself: Controls gave blood once infection was undetectable; cases at lesion identification.

Study results and caveats: Unknown T-cell numbers per sample may underlie the richness differences.

Data came from immunoSEQ multiplex PCR; TCRdb stores just in-frame clones and leaves some out. Recorded for this sample: approximately 34,000 clones. To note about this clone: Its cognate antigen is unknown. The read ends 3 residues before the CDR3 terminus; that terminus is restored from the germline J gene.

Germline V gives CDR1 SGHDT, CDR2 YYEEEE. This CDR3 region has 15 residues. Trimming at V came to 4 bases and at J to 6 bases, leaving 6 bases not matched to a gene. Sequencing used blood buffy coat. The V and J genes are TRBV5-6 and TRBJ2-1; the match to TRBD1 covers 11 bases. The sequence derives from a woman aged 18-70 years with a cervical HPV16 infection that either progressed to CIN3+ or cleared (not recorded which). The CDR3 DNA, read in part, is TGTGCCAGCAGCACTGGACAGGGGGCTAGCAATGAG. Translation: CASSTGQGASNE. The entire CDR3 reads CASSTGQGASNEQFF.